This T cell receptor (beta chain) was captured by sequencing in a study of human T cells and chemical hapten exposure. Per germline, CDR1 LGHDT and CDR2 YNNKEL (reference sequence). CDR3 length: 16 residues. V lost 3 bases to trimming and J lost 9 bases; unmatched junction nucleotides: 12. Points from the study as a whole: TCRs whose frequency exceeded 1 in 1000 remained the same following DPC sensitization.

Time point described: healthy volunteer bleed at 2 weeks. Whole blood, unfractionated, served as the material for total RNA extraction. This clonotype has more than one count but fewer than ten. Its antigen is undetermined. In the original analysis: A per-sample median of about 96,000 TCRs was observed, with a range of about 23,224 to 690,600. One entry per CDR3 protein, called by TCRdb with MiXCR from the RACE reads. The V and J calls were not made by the authors but by TCRdb's processing. The table lists about 45,000 distinct CDR3 sequences, roughly 4.1% of them singletons. The J gene is TRBJ1-5, the V gene TRBV3-1, with 9 bases matching TRBD1. This sequence originates from a human donor in good health. Some clones in this sample may be carry-over from other donors' samples. The sample was whole blood. This CDR3 reads CASSQTGTGRSAPQHF. The CDR3, as DNA: TGTGCCAGCAGCCAGACCGGGACAGGGCGATCAGCGCCCCAGCATTTT.